This T cell receptor beta chain originates from a study of metastatic and nonmetastatic thyroid tumors. TCRdb ran MiXCR on the PCR reads. The repertoire consists of roughly 25,000 clones, with roughly 20% occurring once and the leading ten covering over 25%. This clone came up many times. No patient had received any treatment before thyroid surgery. The CDR3 length is 15 residues. Trimming took 9 bases from V and 4 from J; bases not matched to a gene: 10. Germline V lookup: CDR1 MNHNS, CDR2 SASEGT. The chain recombines TRBV6-1 with TRBJ1-2, with 11 bases identical to TRBD1. The specimen was blood. The TCR originated in a male donor with papillary thyroid cancer or a benign thyroid nodule (not recorded which). Some clones in this sample may be carry-over from other donors' samples. CDR3 residues: CASEITGQGVYGYTF. CDR3 nucleotide sequence: TGTGCCAGTGAAATAACGGGACAGGGGGTCTATGGCTACACCTTC.